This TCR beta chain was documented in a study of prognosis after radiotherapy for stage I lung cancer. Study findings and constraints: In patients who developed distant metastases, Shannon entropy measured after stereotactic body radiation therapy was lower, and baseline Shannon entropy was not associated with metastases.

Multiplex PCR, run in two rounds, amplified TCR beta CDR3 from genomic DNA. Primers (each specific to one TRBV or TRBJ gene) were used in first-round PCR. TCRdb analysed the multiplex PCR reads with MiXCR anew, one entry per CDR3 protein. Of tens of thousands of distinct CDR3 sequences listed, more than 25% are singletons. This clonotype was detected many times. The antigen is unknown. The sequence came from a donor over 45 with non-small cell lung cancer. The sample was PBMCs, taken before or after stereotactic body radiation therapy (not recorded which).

CDR3 residues: CASSNGGLNGYTF. The DNA for the CDR3 is TGTGCCAGCAGCAATGGGGGGCTGAATGGCTACACCTTC. The rearrangement uses TRBV5-6 and TRBJ1-2; D might be TRBD1 (6 bases). The germline CDR1 and CDR2 sequences are SGHDT and YYEEEE. This CDR3 comprises 13 residues. V shed 4 bases and J shed 6 bases, with 13 bases lying between them.